Sequencing of this T cell receptor beta chain was carried out in a study of beta chain features in type 1 diabetes. Background on the study: Healthy donors resembled patients in age, gender and cell yields. General study results and limits: TCRB CDR3 length was moderately but significantly reduced in all four CD4+ subsets of Type 1 diabetes patients. Type 1 diabetes patients showed fewer insertions and more deletions at VDJ junctions. Patients showed naive, central memory and Treg TCRB repertoires that appeared more similar than those of healthy donors.

The isolated RNA, all of it, was reverse transcribed, so expressed TCRB transcripts were what got sequenced. The protocol was immunoSEQ multiplex PCR, while the TCRdb copy is restricted to in-frame clones and leaves out a portion. The sample records under 300,000 clones, 20% being singletons. Each sorted population was over 95% pure. This clone was counted only a few times. The antigen is undetermined. The sequenced material came from naive CD4+ T cells from blood. This TCR was sampled from a middle-aged woman with type 1 diabetes.

The DNA for the CDR3 is TGCGCCAGCAGCCAAGATTGGCAGGGGAACTATGGCTACACCTTC. It yields the protein CASSQDWQGNYGYTF. The chain recombines TRBV4-1 with TRBJ1-2, with a tentative D call TRBD1 (6 bases). Looked up from germline, CDR1 is MGHRA and CDR2 is YSYEKL. V lost 0 bases and J 2 bases, leaving 10 bases between the germline ends. The CDR3 runs 15 residues.